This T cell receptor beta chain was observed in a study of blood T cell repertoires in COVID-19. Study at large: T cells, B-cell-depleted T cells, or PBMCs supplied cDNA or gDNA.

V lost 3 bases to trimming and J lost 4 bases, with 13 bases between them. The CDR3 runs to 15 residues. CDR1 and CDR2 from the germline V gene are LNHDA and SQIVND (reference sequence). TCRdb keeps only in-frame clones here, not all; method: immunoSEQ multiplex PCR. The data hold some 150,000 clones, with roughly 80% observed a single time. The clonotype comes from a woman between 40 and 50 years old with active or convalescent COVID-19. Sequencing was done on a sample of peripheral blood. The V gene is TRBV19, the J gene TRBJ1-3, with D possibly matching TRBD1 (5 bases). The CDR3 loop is CASSIPWGFGNTIYF. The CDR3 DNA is TGTGCCAGTAGTATTCCCTGGGGCTTCGGAAACACCATATATTTT.